Described below is a single T cell receptor beta chain sequence and its context. These data originate in a study of shared clonotypes between healthy human individuals. The germline V gene encodes CDR1 SGHVS and CDR2 FNYEAQ. The CDR3 is made up of 14 amino acids. V lost 3 bases and J lost 1, with 9 bases in between. Sequencing used immunoSEQ multiplex PCR; TCRdb keeps in-frame clones, though not all of them. Counted here are around 2,000,000 clones, 95% occurring once; the ten biggest clones make up more than 0.1%. The sequenced sample consisted of naive CD4+ T cells sorted from blood. Subset indicated: CD45RA+ positively selected. The rearrangement joins TRBV7-6 to TRBJ1-2; D is ambiguous. This receptor was obtained from a man between 18 and 35 years old in good health. As DNA, the CDR3 is TGTGCCAGCAGCTTTGGACCCCTTAACTATGGCTACACCTTC. It encodes CASSFGPLNYGYTF. Full variable domain (remainder filled in from reference TRBV7-6 and TRBJ1-2): GAGVSQSPRYKVTKRGQDVALRCDPISGHVSLYWYRQALGQGPEFLTYFNYEAQQDKSGLPNDRFSAERPEGSISTLTIQRTEQRDSAMYRCASSFGPLNYGYTFGSGTRLTVV.